These 2 T cell receptor beta chains came from one sample sequenced in a study of blood T cell repertoires in COVID-19. Here immunoSEQ multiplex PCR was the method, and the copy in TCRdb shows in-frame clones only, minus some. The sample contains under 400,000 clones, around 87% of which appear only once. The sample comprised PBMCs or T cells enriched from blood (not recorded which). All receptors derive from a middle-aged man in a cohort exposed to, infected with or recovered from COVID-19 (not recorded which).

The J gene is TRBJ2-2, the V gene TRBV7-3, with no clear D. Germline V CDR1 and CDR2: SGHTA, FQGTGA. V shed 3 bases and J shed 5 bases, with 4 bases lying between them. The CDR3 consists of 12 residues. Here the CDR3 reads CASSFSTGELFF. Here the CDR3 DNA reads TGTGCCAGCAGCTTTTCTACCGGGGAGCTGTTTTTT.

This clone was found a few times. V usage is TRBV6-5 and J usage is TRBJ2-2; D unresolved. V shed 5 bases and J shed 4 bases, with 11 bases lying between them. CDR1 and CDR2 from the germline V gene are MNHEY and SVGAGI. The CDR3 has 14 residues. CDR3 amino acids: CASSIRHLTGELFF. In nucleotides, the CDR3 is TGTGCCAGCAGTATACGACACCTCACCGGGGAGCTGTTTTTT.